This T cell receptor beta chain was found in a study of blood T cell repertoires in COVID-19. About the study: Acute and convalescent COVID-19 samples came from the United States, Italy and Spain.

This clone was counted ten times or more. Here immunoSEQ multiplex PCR was the method, and the copy in TCRdb shows in-frame clones only, minus some. The sample has roughly 40,000 clones, around 75% seen once. Germline values: CDR1 MNHEY, CDR2 SVGAGI. The CDR3 is 14 amino acids. Trimming removed 5 bases from V and 12 bases from J; junction bases left unmatched: 8. The chain links TRBV6-5 to TRBJ2-1; 12 positions match TRBD2. The material sequenced was peripheral blood. The TCR sequence derives from a man at least 80 years old with acute or convalescent COVID-19. In DNA, the CDR3 is TGTGCCAGCAGTATGTCTTCTAGCGGGAGGGGGCAGTTCTTC. This sequence encodes CASSMSSSGRGQFF.